Presented here are 20 T cell receptor beta chains from one specimen sequenced in a study of CD8+ T cells in alopecia areata. RNA was extracted and reverse transcribed into cDNA as the sequencing template. The method was immunoSEQ multiplex PCR; TCRdb's version includes in-frame clones alone and lacks a portion of them. The specimen has some 120,000 clones, none found just once. Sequenced material: lesional skin. Receptors originate from a C3H/HeJ mouse with alopecia areata. For this mouse line, the MHC haplotype is H2-k.

Only a few counts were recorded for this clone. TCRdb and the translated DNA give different amino acids at residue 14; the protein presented here is the one translated from the DNA. Gene names are mouse gene names. The DNA ends 3 residues before the CDR3 does, and the rest of the CDR3 is filled in from the germline J gene. This sequence joins TRBV13-2 and TRBJ1-3; 12 bases are shared with TRBD1. With V trimmed by 0 bases and J by 4 bases, 5 bases remained unmatched. Looked up from germline, CDR1 is NNHNN and CDR2 is SYGAGS (reference sequence). The CDR3 has 17 amino acids. The covered CDR3 bases are TGTGCCAGCGGTGATGGGGGGGACAGGGGGCGCGGAAATACG. Amino acids: CASGDGGDRGRGNT. The whole CDR3 sequence reads CASGDGGDRGRGNTLYF.

This clone was seen a few times. The gene symbols are mouse symbols. The read stops 4 residues short of the end of the CDR3; the missing end is completed from the germline J gene. The chain employs TRBV19 and TRBJ2-2; TRBD1 aligns across 8 bases. V shed 0 bases and J 3 bases; nucleotides not matched to a gene: 7. Germline CDR1 reads FNHDT; CDR2 reads SITEND (reference sequence). The length of the CDR3 is 17 residues. The CDR3 DNA, read in part, is TGTGCCAGCAGTATAGATCAGGGGGCGAAGGACACCGGG. This translates into CASSIDQGAKDTG. The whole CDR3 protein reads CASSIDQGAKDTGQLYF.

As regards this clone: Gene names are the mouse ones. Coverage ceases 4 residues before the CDR3 finishes, and the germline J gene fills in the end. The V call is TRBV13-3, the J call TRBJ2-2; 7 bases line up with TRBD1. After removal of 3 bases from V and 0 bases from J, the junction contained 5 bases not matched to a gene. Germline-derived CDR1 and CDR2 are NNHDY and SYVADS. This CDR3 has 16 residues. The sequenced part of the CDR3 DNA is TGTGCCAGCAGTGGGCAGGGGGTCCCAAACACCGGG. This encodes CASSGQGVPNTG. In full, the CDR3 is CASSGQGVPNTGQLYF.

Notes on this clone: Any gene name here is a mouse gene name. The CDR3 spells CASRWTGENTLYF. CDR3 DNA, as far as it was read: TGTGCCAGCAGGTGGACTGGGGAAAAC. The rearrangement uses TRBV14 and TRBJ2-4; 9 bases fit TRBD2. Read sequence stops 4 residues before the CDR3 end, and the germline J gene provides the missing end. This CDR3 spans 13 amino acids. Germline assignment: CDR1 SGHDT and CDR2 FRDEAV.

Only a few counts were recorded for this clone. Here the gene names and germline are mouse. The CDR3 end lies 4 residues beyond the end of the read and is filled in from the germline J gene. The chain joins TRBV13-3 to TRBJ1-1; 8 bases are a match to TRBD1. Trimming took 3 bases from V and 4 from J; bases not matched to a gene: 5. Germline CDR1 NNHDY, CDR2 SYVADS. The CDR3 length is 14 residues. CDR3 residues: CASSGDRRGTEVFF. The covered CDR3 bases are TGTGCCAGCAGTGGGGACAGGAGGGGCACA.

This clone has only a few counts. Mouse gene names and germline throughout. This CDR3 is CTCSPGQVRNTLYF. Partial CDR3 DNA: TGCACCTGCAGTCCTGGACAGGTGAGGAAC. The chain recombines TRBV1 with TRBJ2-4, with 7 bases fitting TRBD1. The read ends 4 residues before the CDR3 terminus; that terminus is restored from the germline J gene. Germline V gene lookup returns CDR1 NSQYPW and CDR2 LRSPGD (reference sequence). This CDR3 has 14 amino acids.

Details on this clone: Gene and germline names: mouse. Read data end 4 residues before the CDR3 end; the end is taken from the germline J gene. The chain is built from TRBV19 and TRBJ2-3, with 9 bases aligning to TRBD1. Germline CDR1 and CDR2: FNHDT and SITEND (reference sequence). Trimming cost V 5 bases and J 1 base; bases outside gene matches: 11. The CDR3 has 17 amino acids. CDR3 sequence: CASSAGTGRGGAETLYF. The DNA read from the CDR3 is TGTGCCAGCAGCGCCGGGACAGGGAGGGGGGGTGCAGAA.

This clone was observed many times. Gene names follow the mouse nomenclature. Read data end 4 residues before the CDR3 end; the end is taken from the germline J gene. This chain connects TRBV13-3 to TRBJ1-4, with TRBD1 matching over 9 bases. V was pared by 1 base and J by 4 bases, with 5 bases of the junction left unmatched. The CDR3 is 16 residues long. Looked up from germline, CDR1 is NNHDY and CDR2 is SYVADS. The sequenced CDR3 bases are TGTGCCAGCAGTGATTCTACAGGGGGCGGCAACGAA. It encodes CASSDSTGGGNE. The entire CDR3 protein is CASSDSTGGGNERLFF.

This clone was counted only a few times. Gene names are mouse gene names. Read sequence stops 4 residues before the CDR3 end, and the germline J gene provides the missing end. The genes are TRBV13-1 and TRBJ2-7, with 7 bases matching TRBD2. Looked up from germline, CDR1 is NSHNY and CDR2 is SYGAGN. The CDR3 loop spans 13 amino acids. CDR3 protein: CASSESWGYEQYF. The covered CDR3 bases are TGTGCCAGCAGTGAGAGCTGGGGGTAT.

This clone was counted only a few times. The gene symbols are mouse symbols. Read coverage stops 4 residues before the CDR3 terminus; the germline J gene supplies the remainder. This sequence joins TRBV19 and TRBJ2-1, with 8 bases matching TRBD1. Looked up from germline, CDR1 is FNHDT and CDR2 is SITEND (reference sequence). The CDR3 sequence is 14 residues long. V shed 4 bases and J 5 bases; nucleotides not matched to a gene: 5. CDR3 residues: CASSPTGEDAEQFF. The DNA read from the CDR3 is TGTGCCAGCAGTCCGACAGGGGAGGATGCT.

This clone was seen more than once but under ten times. Mouse names are used for the genes. The missing CDR3 end, 4 residues past where the read stops, is filled in from the germline J gene. The chain couples TRBV13-3 to TRBJ2-4, with TRBD1 identical over 9 bases. With 3 bases clipped from V and 0 bases from J, the junction kept 5 bases outside the gene matches. In germline, CDR1 is NNHDY, CDR2 SYVADS. This CDR3 region has 16 residues. CDR3 in amino acids: CASSGPDRGSQNTLYF. The CDR3 bases that were read are TGTGCCAGCAGTGGACCGGACAGGGGTAGTCAAAAC. The complete variable domain, with remaining parts taken from reference TRBV13-3 and TRBJ2-4, reads EAAVTQSPRSKVAVTGGKVTLSCHQTNNHDYMYWYRQDTGHGLRLIHYSYVADSTEKGDIPDGYKASRPSQENFSLILELASLSQTAVYFCASSGPDRGSQNTLYFGAGTRLSVL.

This clone occurred many times. The gene symbols are mouse symbols. The sequenced fragment ends 4 residues before the CDR3 boundary, so the rest is inferred from the germline J gene. V gene TRBV13-3 combines with J gene TRBJ1-2; 9 nucleotides align to TRBD1. Per the germline V gene, CDR1 is NNHDY and CDR2 is SYVADS. V gave up 8 bases and J gave up 0 bases; unmatched junction bases: 2. The CDR3 sequence is 13 residues long. The CDR3 spells CARQGAANSDYTF. The CDR3 bases that were read are TGTGCCAGACAGGGGGCTGCAAACTCC.

This clone appeared a few times. Gene names are mouse gene names. Sequencing ends 4 residues short of the CDR3 end; the germline J gene provides the rest. The chain joins TRBV17 to TRBJ2-5; weak D call: TRBD1 (7 bases). CDR1 and CDR2 (germline): MNHDT, YYDKIL. CDR3 size: 13 residues. The CDR3 DNA, read in part, is TGTGCTAGCAGTAGTAGGGGGCTAGAC. The encoded protein is CASSSRGLD. The entire CDR3 reads CASSSRGLDTQYF.

In its sample, this clone was seen a few times. The genes and germline here are from mouse. Read coverage stops 4 residues before the CDR3 terminus; the germline J gene supplies the remainder. The chain has TRBV13-3 and TRBJ2-7, with TRBD2 matching 10 bases. The CDR3 covers 16 residues. V trimming: 1 base; J trimming: 0 bases; junction bases outside the gene matches: 4. Germline V gene data show CDR1 as NNHDY and CDR2 as SYVADS. CDR3 sequence reads: CASSDPDWGSSYEQYF. Incomplete CDR3 DNA: TGTGCCAGCAGTGATCCGGACTGGGGGAGCTCCTAT.

This clone was counted between two and nine times. The listed genes are named as in mouse. The CDR3 end lies 4 residues beyond the end of the read and is filled in from the germline J gene. The chain combines TRBV19 with TRBJ1-4, with D tentatively TRBD1 (6 bases). V was shortened by 2 bases and J by 5 bases, with 10 bases between the two germline ends. CDR1 and CDR2 from the germline V gene are FNHDT and SITEND (reference sequence). The CDR3 contains 14 residues. CDR3 protein: CASSMPGQNERLFF. CDR3 bases read: TGTGCCAGCAGTATGCCGGGACAAAACGAA.

This clone showed up just a few times. Gene names denote mouse genes. The read ends 4 residues shy of where the CDR3 ends; the end is completed using the germline J gene. The rearrangement joins TRBV19 to TRBJ2-7; the match to TRBD2 covers 11 bases. The CDR3 length is 14 residues. The junction had 5 bases not matched to a gene; V was cut back by 6 bases and J by 3 bases. In germline, CDR1 is FNHDT, CDR2 SITEND (reference sequence). CDR3 sequence: CASTADWGGYEQYF. The CDR3 DNA, read in part, is TGTGCCAGCACCGCCGACTGGGGGGGCTAT.

As to this clone: Gene names refer to mouse genes. The read terminates 4 residues ahead of where the CDR3 ends, so the germline J gene completes it. The J gene is TRBJ2-7, the V gene TRBV1; D might be TRBD1 or TRBD2, each matching 6 bases. CDR3 length equals 13 residues. Per germline, CDR1 NSQYPW and CDR2 LRSPGD (reference sequence). Trimming stripped 1 base from V and 3 bases from J, with 7 bases between. CDR3 amino acids: CTCSAGGHYEQYF. CDR3 bases read: TGCACCTGCAGTGCAGGGGGGCACTAT.

About this clone itself: All gene names here are mouse names. The read falls 4 residues short of the CDR3 end, and the missing part is taken from the germline J gene. V usage is TRBV1 and J usage is TRBJ2-3; 10 bases align to TRBD2. CDR1 is NSQYPW and CDR2 is LRSPGD in the germline V gene (reference sequence). This CDR3 is built from 16 residues. Trimming cost V 3 bases and J 3 bases; bases outside gene matches: 6. CDR3 region: CTCSAPAGGAAETLYF. CDR3 bases read: TGCACCTGCAGTGCCCCGGCTGGGGGGGCGGCAGAA.

About this clone: Gene names refer to mouse genes. The read comes to an end 4 residues before the CDR3 does, leaving the germline J gene to fill in the end. The J gene is TRBJ2-7, the V gene TRBV1; possible D gene TRBD2, 5 bases. This CDR3 region has 13 residues. Germline assignment: CDR1 NSQYPW and CDR2 LRSPGD (reference sequence). Partial CDR3 DNA: TGCACCTGCAGTGCACCCCGCTGGGAT. Residues: CTCSAPRWD. The entire CDR3 protein is CTCSAPRWDEQYF.

This clone was observed a handful of times. All gene names here are mouse names. The CDR3 end is not reached by the read, which stops 4 residues before it; the germline J gene fills it in. The gene calls are TRBV31 and TRBJ2-2, with D possibly being TRBD1 (6 bases). The germline V gene encodes CDR1 GKSSPN and CDR2 SITVG. V was cut by 0 bases and J by 2 bases, with 7 bases left in between. The CDR3 totals 14 residues. The DNA read from the CDR3 is TGTGCCTGGAGTCTAACAGGGAACACCGGG. Amino acids: CAWSLTGNTG. The entire CDR3 is CAWSLTGNTGQLYF.